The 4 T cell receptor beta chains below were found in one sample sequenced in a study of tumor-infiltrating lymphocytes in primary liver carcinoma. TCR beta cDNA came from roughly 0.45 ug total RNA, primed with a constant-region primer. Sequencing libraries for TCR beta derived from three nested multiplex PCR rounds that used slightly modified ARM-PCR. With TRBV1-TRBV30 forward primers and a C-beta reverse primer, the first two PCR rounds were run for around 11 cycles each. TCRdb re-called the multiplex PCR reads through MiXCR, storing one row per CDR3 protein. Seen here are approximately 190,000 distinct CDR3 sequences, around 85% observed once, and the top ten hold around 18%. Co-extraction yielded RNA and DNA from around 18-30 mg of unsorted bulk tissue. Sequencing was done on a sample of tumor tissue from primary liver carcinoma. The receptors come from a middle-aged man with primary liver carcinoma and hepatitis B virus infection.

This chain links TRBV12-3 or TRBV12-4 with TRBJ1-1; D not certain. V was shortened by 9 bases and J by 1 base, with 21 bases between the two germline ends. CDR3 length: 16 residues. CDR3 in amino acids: CARSPHPGTANTEAFF. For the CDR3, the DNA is TGTGCCAGGAGCCCCCATCCTGGTACAGCGAACACTGAAGCTTTCTTT.

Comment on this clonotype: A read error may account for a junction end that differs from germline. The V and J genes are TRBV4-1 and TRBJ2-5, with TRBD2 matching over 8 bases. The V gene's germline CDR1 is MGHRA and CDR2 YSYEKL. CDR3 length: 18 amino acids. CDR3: CASSSSGGPTSGQETQYF. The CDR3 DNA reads TGCGCCAGCAGCTCTTCCGGAGGCCCCACTAGCGGCCAAGAGACCCAGTATTTC.

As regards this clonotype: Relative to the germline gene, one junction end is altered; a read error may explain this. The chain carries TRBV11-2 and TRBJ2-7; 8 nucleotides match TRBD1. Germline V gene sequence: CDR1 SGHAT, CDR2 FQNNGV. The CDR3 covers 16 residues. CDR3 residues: CASNLAGGPLDYEQYF. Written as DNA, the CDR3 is TGTGCTAGCAACTTAGCAGGGGGCCCCCTTGACTACGAGCAGTACTTC.

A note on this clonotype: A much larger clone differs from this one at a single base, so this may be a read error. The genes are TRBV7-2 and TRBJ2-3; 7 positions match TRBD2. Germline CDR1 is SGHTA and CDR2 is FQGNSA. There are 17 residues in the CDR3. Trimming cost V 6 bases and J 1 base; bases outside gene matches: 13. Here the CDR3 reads CASRRASGSGGTDTQYF. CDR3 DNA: TGTGCCAGCAGACGGGCTAGCGGTTCGGGGGGCACAGATACGCAGTATTTT.